These 3 T cell receptor beta chains were all obtained from the same sample, sequenced in a study of shared clonotypes between healthy human individuals (dated by TCRdb to the early 2020s). The method was the immunoSEQ multiplex PCR assay. TCRdb took this table from immuneACCESS and kept in-frame rearrangements with V and J called. Such tables lack part of the clones; where checked against another copy, unresolved V genes explain under half of the gap, and the rest is unexplained. This sample holds about 1,500,000 clones; around 95% were observed only once. The ten largest clones add up to approximately 1.1% of the sample. The sequencing sample was made of naive CD4+ T cells sorted from blood. Interpreted using the paper, the cell subset or site label stands for: CD45RA+ positively selected. These receptors were obtained from a young man in good health.

The V and J genes are TRBV18 and TRBJ1-5; TRBD1 aligns across 9 bases. CDR3 length equals 17 residues. The V and J ends lost 8 bases and 3 bases, in that order; junction bases with no gene match: 14. Germline V CDR1 and CDR2: KGHSH, LQKENI. The CDR3, as DNA: TGTGCCAGCCAGGGAGGCACCGGGACAGGGCACAATCAGCCCCAGCATTTT. Residues: CASQGGTGTGHNQPQHF. The complete variable domain, with remaining parts taken from reference TRBV18 and TRBJ1-5, reads NAGVMQNPRHLVRRRGQEARLRCSPMKGHSHVYWYRQLPEEGLKFMVYLQKENIIDESGMPKERFSAEFPKEGPSILRIQQVVRGDSAAYFCASQGGTGTGHNQPQHFGDGTRLSIL.

This clone was found once. This sequence joins TRBV18 and TRBJ2-1, with 12 bases that match TRBD2. With 6 bases clipped from V and 0 bases from J, the junction kept 12 bases outside the gene matches. Germline-derived CDR1 and CDR2 are KGHSH and LQKENI. The CDR3 contains 19 residues. CDR3 nucleotides: TGTGCCAGCTCTGACTTCGGGACTAGCGGGCAGAGCTCCTACAATGAGCAGTTCTTC. Its protein is CASSDFGTSGQSSYNEQFF.

The chain joins TRBV6-5 to TRBJ2-7; no definite D call. The CDR3 covers 13 residues. V lost 5 bases and J lost 2, with 10 bases in between. Germline lookup yields CDR1 MNHEY and CDR2 SVGAGI. CDR3 in DNA: TGTGCCAGCAGTAGAGTAGCCGCCTACGAGCAGTACTTC. Protein sequence: CASSRVAAYEQYF.